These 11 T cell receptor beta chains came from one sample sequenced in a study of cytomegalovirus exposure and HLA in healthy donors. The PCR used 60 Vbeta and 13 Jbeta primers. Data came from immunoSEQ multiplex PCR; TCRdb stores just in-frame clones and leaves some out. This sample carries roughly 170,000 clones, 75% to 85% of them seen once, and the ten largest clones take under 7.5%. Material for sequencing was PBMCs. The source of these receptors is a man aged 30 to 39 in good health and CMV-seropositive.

CDR3 residues: CASSSESTGGYQETQYF. The CDR3 bases are TGTGCCAGCAGCTCCGAATCGACAGGGGGCTACCAAGAGACCCAGTACTTC. This sequence joins TRBV5-5 and TRBJ2-5; 10 nucleotides match TRBD1. In germline, CDR1 is SGHKS, CDR2 YYEKEE (reference sequence). This CDR3 has 17 residues. J gave up 0 bases and V 3 bases, and 8 bases lay outside the gene matches.

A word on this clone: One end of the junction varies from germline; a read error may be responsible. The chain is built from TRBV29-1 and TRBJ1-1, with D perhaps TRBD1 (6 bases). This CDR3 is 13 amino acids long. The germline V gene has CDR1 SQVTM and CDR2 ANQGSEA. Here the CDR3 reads CSVEDRLSTEAFF. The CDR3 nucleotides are TGCAGCGTAGAAGACAGGTTAAGCACTGAAGCTTTCTTT.

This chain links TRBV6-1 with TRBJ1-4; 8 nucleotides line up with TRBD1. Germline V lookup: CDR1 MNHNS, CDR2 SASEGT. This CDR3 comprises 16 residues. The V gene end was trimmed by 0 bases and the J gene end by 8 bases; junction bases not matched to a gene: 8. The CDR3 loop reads CASSEASGGEDEKLFF. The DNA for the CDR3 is TGTGCCAGCAGTGAAGCGTCAGGGGGCGAGGACGAAAAACTGTTTTTT.

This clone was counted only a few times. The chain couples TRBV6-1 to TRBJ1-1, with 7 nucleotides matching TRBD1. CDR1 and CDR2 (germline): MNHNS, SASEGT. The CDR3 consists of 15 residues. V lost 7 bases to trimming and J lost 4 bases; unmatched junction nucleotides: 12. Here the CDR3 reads CASNLQGGLFTEAFF. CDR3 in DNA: TGTGCCAGCAATCTCCAGGGGGGTCTTTTCACTGAAGCTTTCTTT.

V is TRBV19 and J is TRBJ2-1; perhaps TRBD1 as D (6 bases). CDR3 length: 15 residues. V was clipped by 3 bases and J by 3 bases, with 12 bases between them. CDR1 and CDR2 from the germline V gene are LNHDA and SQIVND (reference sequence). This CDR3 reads CASSIGTFFYNEQFF. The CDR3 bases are TGTGCCAGTAGTATCGGGACATTTTTCTACAATGAGCAGTTCTTC. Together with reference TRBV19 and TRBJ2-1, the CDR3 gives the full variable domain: DGGITQSPKYLFRKEGQNVTLSCEQNLNHDAMYWYRQDPGQGLRLIYYSQIVNDFQKGDIAEGYSVSREKKESFPLTVTSAQKNPTAFYLCASSIGTFFYNEQFFGPGTRLTVL.

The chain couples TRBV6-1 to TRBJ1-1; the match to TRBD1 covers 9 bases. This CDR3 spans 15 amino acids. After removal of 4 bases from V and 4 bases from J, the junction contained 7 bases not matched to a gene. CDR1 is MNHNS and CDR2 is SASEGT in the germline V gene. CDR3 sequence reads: CASSGTGVGGTEAFF. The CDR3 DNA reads TGTGCCAGCAGTGGGACAGGGGTAGGGGGCACTGAAGCTTTCTTT.

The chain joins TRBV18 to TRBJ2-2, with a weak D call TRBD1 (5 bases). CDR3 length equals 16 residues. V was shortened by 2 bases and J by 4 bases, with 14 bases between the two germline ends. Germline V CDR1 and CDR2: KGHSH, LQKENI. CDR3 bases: TGTGCCAGCTCACCAAATACGGACACAAGCACCGGGGAGCTGTTTTTT. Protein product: CASSPNTDTSTGELFF.

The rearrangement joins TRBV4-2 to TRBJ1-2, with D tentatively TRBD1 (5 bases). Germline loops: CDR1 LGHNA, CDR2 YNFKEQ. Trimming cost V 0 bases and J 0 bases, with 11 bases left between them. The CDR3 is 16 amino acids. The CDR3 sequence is CASSQDGGGTNYGYTF. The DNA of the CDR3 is TGTGCCAGCAGCCAAGATGGGGGGGGTACTAACTATGGCTACACCTTC.

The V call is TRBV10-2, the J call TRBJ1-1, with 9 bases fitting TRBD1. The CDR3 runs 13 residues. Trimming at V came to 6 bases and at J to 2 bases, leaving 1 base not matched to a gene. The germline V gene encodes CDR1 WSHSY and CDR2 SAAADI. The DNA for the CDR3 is TGCGCCAGCAGGACAGGGGGAAACACTGAAGCTTTCTTT. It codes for CASRTGGNTEAFF.

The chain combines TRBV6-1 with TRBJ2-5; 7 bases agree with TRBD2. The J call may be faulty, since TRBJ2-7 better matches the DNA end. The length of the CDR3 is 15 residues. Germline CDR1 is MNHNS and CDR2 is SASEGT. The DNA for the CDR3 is TGTGCCAGTTCCGAATGGGGGGGAATCCCCTACGAGCAGTACTTC. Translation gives CASSEWGGIPYEQYF.

In DNA form, the CDR3 reads TGTGCCAGCACCATATCCCGGCTCGAGCGGGAGAGTCCCTACAATGAGCAGTTCTTC. The encoded protein is CASTISRLERESPYNEQFF. The genes are TRBV11-3 and TRBJ2-1, with 8 bases aligning to TRBD2. CDR3 length: 19 amino acids. Per the germline V gene, CDR1 is SGHNT and CDR2 is YENEEA. Trimming cost V 7 bases and J 2 bases; bases outside gene matches: 19. Supplemented by reference TRBV11-3 and TRBJ2-1, the full variable domain reads EAGVVQSPRYKIIEKKQPVAFWCNPISGHNTLYWYLQNLGQGPELLIRYENEEAVDDSQLPKDRFSAERLKGVDSTLKIQPAELGDSAVYLCASTISRLERESPYNEQFFGPGTRLTVL.